This T cell receptor beta chain originates from a study of blood T cell repertoires in COVID-19. Overall study context: The origin of the acute and convalescent COVID-19 samples was the United States, Italy and Spain. The cDNA or gDNA used as material had been derived from T cells, B-cell-depleted T cells, or PBMCs.

This clone has a single count. The CDR3 has 15 amino acids. V was trimmed by 0 bases and J by 8 bases, leaving 14 bases between them. Germline CDR1 and CDR2: MGHRA and YSYEKL. Original data processing: Nucleated cell counts were estimated from reference gene primer amplification. TCRdb's table, derived via immunoSEQ multiplex PCR, lists solely in-frame clones and lacks some. That table gives V, J and clone size, and the DNA gave D and trimming. The sample shows about 130,000 clones, around three quarters of them seen only once. The source of this sequence is a human donor in a cohort sampled during active COVID-19. V usage is TRBV4-1 and J usage is TRBJ2-4; a weak D match, TRBD1 (6 bases). Sequencing used peripheral blood. CDR3 residues: CASSQERGRGDIQYF. In nucleotides, the CDR3 is TGCGCCAGCAGCCAAGAAAGAGGCAGGGGTGACATTCAGTACTTC.